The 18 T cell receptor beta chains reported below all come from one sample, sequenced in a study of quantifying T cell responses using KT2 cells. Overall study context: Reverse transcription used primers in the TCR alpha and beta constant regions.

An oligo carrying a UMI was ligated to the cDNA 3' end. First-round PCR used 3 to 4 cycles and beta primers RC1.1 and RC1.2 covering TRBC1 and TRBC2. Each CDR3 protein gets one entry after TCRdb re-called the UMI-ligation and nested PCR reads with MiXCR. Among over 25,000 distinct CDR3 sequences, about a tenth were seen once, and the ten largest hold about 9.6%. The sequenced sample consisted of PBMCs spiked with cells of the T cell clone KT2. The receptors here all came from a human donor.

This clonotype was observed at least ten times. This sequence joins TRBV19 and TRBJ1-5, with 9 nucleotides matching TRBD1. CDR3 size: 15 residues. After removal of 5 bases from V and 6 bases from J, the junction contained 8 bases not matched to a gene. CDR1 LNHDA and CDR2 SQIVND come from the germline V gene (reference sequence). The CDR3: CASSVSTGGGQPQHF. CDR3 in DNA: TGTGCCAGTAGTGTCAGTACAGGGGGCGGTCAGCCCCAGCATTTT.

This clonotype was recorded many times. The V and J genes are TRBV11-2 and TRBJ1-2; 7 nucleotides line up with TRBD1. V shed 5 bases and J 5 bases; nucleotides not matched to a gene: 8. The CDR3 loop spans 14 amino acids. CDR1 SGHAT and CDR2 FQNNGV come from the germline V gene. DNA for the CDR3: TGTGCCAGCAGCCTAGGACAGGCAGTATATGGCTACACCTTC. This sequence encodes CASSLGQAVYGYTF. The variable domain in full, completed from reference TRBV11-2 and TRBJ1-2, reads EAGVAQSPRYKIIEKRQSVAFWCNPISGHATLYWYQQILGQGPKLLIQFQNNGVVDDSQLPKDRFSAERLKGVDSTLKIQPAKLEDSAVYLCASSLGQAVYGYTFGSGTRLTVV.

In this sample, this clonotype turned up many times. The CDR3 is CASSRRAGEFNEQYF. The DNA of the CDR3 is TGTGCCAGCAGCCGCCGGGCGGGAGAGTTTAACGAGCAGTACTTC. The gene calls are TRBV21-1 and TRBJ2-7; the listed D gene, TRBD2, was not tested against the DNA. TRBV21-1 is annotated as a pseudogene. This CDR3 region has 15 residues.

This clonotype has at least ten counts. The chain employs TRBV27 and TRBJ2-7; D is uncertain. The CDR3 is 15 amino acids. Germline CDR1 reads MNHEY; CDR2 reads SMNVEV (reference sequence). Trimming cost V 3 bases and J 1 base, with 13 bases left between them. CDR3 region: CASSFSAGPSYEQYF. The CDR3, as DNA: TGTGCCAGCAGTTTCTCCGCTGGGCCTTCCTACGAGCAGTACTTC.

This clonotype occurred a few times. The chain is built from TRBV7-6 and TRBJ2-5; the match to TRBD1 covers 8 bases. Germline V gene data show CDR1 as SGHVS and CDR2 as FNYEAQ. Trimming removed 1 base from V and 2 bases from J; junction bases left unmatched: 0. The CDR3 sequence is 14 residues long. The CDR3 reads CASSLGTGQETQYF. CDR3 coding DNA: TGTGCCAGCAGCTTAGGGACAGGGCAAGAGACCCAGTACTTC.

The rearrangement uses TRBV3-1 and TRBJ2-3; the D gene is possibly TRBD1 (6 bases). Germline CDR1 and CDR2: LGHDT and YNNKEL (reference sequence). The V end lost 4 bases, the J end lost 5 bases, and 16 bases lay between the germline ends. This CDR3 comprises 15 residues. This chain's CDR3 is CASSLTGSGGDTQYF. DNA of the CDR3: TGTGCCAGCAGCCTCACAGGGAGTGGAGGAGATACGCAGTATTTT.

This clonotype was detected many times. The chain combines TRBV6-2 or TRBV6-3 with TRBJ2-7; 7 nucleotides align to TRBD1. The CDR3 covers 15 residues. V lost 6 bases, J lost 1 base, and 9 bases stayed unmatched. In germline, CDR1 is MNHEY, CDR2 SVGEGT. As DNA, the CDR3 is TGTGCCAGCAGGTCCGCAGGGGGTGGTTCCTACGAGCAGTACTTC. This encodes CASRSAGGGSYEQYF.

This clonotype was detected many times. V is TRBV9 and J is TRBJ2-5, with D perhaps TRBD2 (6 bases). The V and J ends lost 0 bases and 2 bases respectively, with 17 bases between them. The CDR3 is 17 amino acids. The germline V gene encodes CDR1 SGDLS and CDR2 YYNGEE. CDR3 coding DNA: TGTGCCAGCAGCGTAGGGTATGGAGGGGACGAACAAGAGACCCAGTACTTC. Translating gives CASSVGYGGDEQETQYF.

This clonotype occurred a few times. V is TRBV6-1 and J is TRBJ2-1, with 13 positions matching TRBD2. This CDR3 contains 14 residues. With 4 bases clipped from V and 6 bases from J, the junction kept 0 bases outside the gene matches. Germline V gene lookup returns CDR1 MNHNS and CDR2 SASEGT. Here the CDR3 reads CASSGLAGGNEQFF. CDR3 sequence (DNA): TGTGCCAGCAGTGGACTAGCGGGGGGCAATGAGCAGTTCTTC.

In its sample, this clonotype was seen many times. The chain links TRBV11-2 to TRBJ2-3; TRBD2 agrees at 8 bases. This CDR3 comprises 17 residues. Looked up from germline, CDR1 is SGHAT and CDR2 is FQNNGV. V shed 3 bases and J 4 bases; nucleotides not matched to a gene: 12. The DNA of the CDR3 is TGTGCCAGCAGCTTTGCGGACGGGGGGGCTAGAGCAGATACGCAGTATTTT. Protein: CASSFADGGARADTQYF.

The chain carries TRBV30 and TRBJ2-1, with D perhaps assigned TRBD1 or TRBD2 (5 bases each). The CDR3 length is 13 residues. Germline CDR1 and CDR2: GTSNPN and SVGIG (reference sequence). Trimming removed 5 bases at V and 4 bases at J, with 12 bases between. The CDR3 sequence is CAWSGTPYNEQFF. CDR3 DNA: TGTGCCTGGTCCGGGACCCCTTACAATGAGCAGTTCTTC.

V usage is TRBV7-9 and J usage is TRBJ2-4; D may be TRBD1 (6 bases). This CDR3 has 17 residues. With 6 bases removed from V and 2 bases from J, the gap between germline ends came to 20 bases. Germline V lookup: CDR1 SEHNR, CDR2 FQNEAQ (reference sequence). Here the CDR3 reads CASRSGWDTLTKNIQYF. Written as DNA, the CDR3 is TGTGCCAGCAGATCAGGTTGGGACACGCTAACCAAAAACATTCAGTACTTC.

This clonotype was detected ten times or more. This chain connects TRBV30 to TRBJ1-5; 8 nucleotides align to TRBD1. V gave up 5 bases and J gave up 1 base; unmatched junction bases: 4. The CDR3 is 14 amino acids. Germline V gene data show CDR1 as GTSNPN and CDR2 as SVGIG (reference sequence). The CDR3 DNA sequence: TGTGCCTGGGGACAGGGACTGAGCAATCAGCCCCAGCATTTT. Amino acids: CAWGQGLSNQPQHF.

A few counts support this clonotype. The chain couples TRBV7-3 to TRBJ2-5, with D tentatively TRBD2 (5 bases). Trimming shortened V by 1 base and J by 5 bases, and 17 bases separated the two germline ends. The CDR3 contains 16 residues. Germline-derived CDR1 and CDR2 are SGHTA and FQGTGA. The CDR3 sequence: CASSLKGRLGGETQYF. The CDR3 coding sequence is TGTGCCAGCAGCTTAAAAGGGAGACTCGGCGGGGAGACCCAGTACTTC. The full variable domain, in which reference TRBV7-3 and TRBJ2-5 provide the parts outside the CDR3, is GAGVSQTPSNKVTEKGKYVELRCDPISGHTALYWYRQSLGQGPEFLIYFQGTGAADDSGLPNDRFFAVRPEGSVSTLKIQRTERGDSAVYLCASSLKGRLGGETQYFGPGTRLLVL.

CDR3 in DNA: TGTGCCAGCAGTCCGTACACAGCGGGAGCCACCTACGAGCAGTACTTC. Protein product: CASSPYTAGATYEQYF. The chain carries TRBV27 and TRBJ2-7; 8 positions agree with TRBD2. J was trimmed by 2 bases and V by 5 bases; bases with no gene match: 11. The CDR3 has 16 residues. Germline V gives CDR1 MNHEY, CDR2 SMNVEV (reference sequence).

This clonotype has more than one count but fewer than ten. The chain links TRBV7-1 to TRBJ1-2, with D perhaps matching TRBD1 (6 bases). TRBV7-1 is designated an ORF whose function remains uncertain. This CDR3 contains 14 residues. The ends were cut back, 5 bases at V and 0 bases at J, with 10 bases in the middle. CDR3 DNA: TGTGCCAGCAGCAAGACAGGATCTAACTATGGCTACACCTTC. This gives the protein CASSKTGSNYGYTF.

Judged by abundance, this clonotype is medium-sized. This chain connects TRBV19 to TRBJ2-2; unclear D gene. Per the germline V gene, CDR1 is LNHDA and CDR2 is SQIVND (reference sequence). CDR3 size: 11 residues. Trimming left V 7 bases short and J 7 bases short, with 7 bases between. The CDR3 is CASTSFGELFF. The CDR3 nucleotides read TGTGCCAGTACTTCTTTCGGGGAGCTGTTTTTT.

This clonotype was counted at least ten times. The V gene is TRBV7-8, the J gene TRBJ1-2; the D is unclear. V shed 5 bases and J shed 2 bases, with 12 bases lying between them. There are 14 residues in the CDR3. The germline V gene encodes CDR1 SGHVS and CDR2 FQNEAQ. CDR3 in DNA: TGTGCCAGCAGCCCCGGTGGACTGAACTATGGCTACACCTTC. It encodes CASSPGGLNYGYTF. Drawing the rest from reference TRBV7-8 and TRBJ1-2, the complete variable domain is GAGVSQSPRYKVAKRGQDVALRCDPISGHVSLFWYQQALGQGPEFLTYFQNEAQLDKSGLPSDRFFAERPEGSVSTLKIQRTQQEDSAVYLCASSPGGLNYGYTFGSGTRLTVV.